The TCR beta chain under discussion was sequenced for a study of spatial heterogeneity in lung cancer. Described time point: blood at routine non-recurrence follow-up after resection. TCRdb passed the 5' RACE reads through MiXCR, listing each CDR3 protein once. The sample consists of 20,000 or so distinct CDR3 sequences, 9% to 10% of them appearing once. This clonotype was counted between two and nine times. Trimming took off 3 bases at V and 0 bases at J, with 9 bases between the two ends. There are 14 residues in the CDR3. The sequence derives from a female donor with early-stage non-small cell lung cancer. The material sequenced was PBMCs, taken at follow-up. The chain recombines TRBV12-3 or TRBV12-4 with TRBJ2-7, with D possibly TRBD2 on 6 matching bases. The CDR3 DNA reads TGTGCCAGCAGTTTGGGGGGTTCCTCCTACGAGCAGTACTTC. This gives the protein CASSLGGSSYEQYF.